This T cell receptor beta chain was recorded in a study of glioma-infiltrating T cells (dated by TCRdb to between 2015 and 2016). General notes on the study: Low-grade gliomas were represented by WHO grade II oligodendrogliomas or astrocytomas, and glioblastomas were represented by WHO grade IV tumors that were sampled at initial rather than recurrent diagnosis. Dexamethasone was administered to glioma patients for six or fewer days before surgery. Three low-grade glioma patients, fewer than 10 primary glioblastoma patients and three non-glioma patients contributing non-neoplastic brain tissue were included in the paired cohort. Blood libraries targeted roughly 4- to 11-fold sequencing coverage of 920,000 or so peripheral T cells. To measure divergence between tissue and blood T-cell populations, each tissue-infiltrating repertoire was compared with the peripheral blood repertoire of the same patient. The study sequenced TCR alpha- and beta-chain repertoires from glioma tissue, from non-neoplastic brain tissue and from matched peripheral blood mononuclear cells. General conclusions and limits of the study: VJ-independent divergence between tissue and blood was lower than expected in non-neoplastic patients but higher than expected in all gliomas, particularly low-grade gliomas. A signature set of shared blood CDR3 motifs marked patients with low tissue-blood divergence and was depleted in highly divergent patients. Tissue and blood shared very few CDR3 sequences, a result attributed to high CDR3 diversity and limited sampling. The group comparisons were based on small numbers of patients: three non-neoplastic, three low-grade glioma and seven or eight glioblastoma patients.

There are 17 amino acids in the CDR3, from cysteine to phenylalanine inclusive. Only CDR3 DNA is held: 51 bases, read in frame from base 1. At the junction V is shortened by 5 bases and J by 0 bases, with 18 bases in between. The germline V gene (reference sequence) sets CDR1 to SGHAT and CDR2 to FQDESV. Immediately after resection, surgical brain or tumor specimens were cryofrozen in liquid nitrogen, and peripheral blood cells were collected at the same time. In the case of this clonotype: The clone's antigen remains unknown. No qualities accompany the bases; no much larger clone lies one base away.

TCR alpha and beta CDR3 regions were amplified with the iRepertoire nested amplicon-rescue multiplex PCR (arm-PCR) platform from RNA. For one-step reverse transcription and amplification, roughly 90-450 ng of tissue mRNA or PBMC total RNA was used as input. Following bead purification, Illumina adapters were added through a secondary multiplex PCR, and the libraries were then gel-purified between 200 and 400 bp. Libraries carried internal 6-nucleotide barcodes used for demultiplexing. Sequencing of the libraries was done on an Illumina MiSeq using 2x220 or 2x250 nucleotide paired-end reads. The authors' analysis ran thus. Paired reads were merged using FLASH 1.2.11 and were aligned to the GRCh37 human genome using BWA-MEM, after which TRA and TRB reads were extracted. V and J assignment used an IMGT-derived reference of cassette sequences and CDR3 motifs that included pseudogenes. Three-frame translation of reads was performed, and productive CDR3s were defined as those with a C...FGXG motif and no stop codons. Unique combinations of V-J cassette pair and CDR3 amino acid sequence were defined as clonotypes. Reads were filtered by Hamming distance, thresholded by each sample's sequence error rate in mapped regions. TCRdb redid the processing of the public reads, applying fastp at Q25 and MiXCR, and retained in-frame beta chains. A single entry per CDR3 protein holds the most common genes and DNA from its merged rows. The V and J calls shown here were made by TCRdb, not taken from the authors' results. The sample table shows a few hundred thousand distinct CDR3 sequences, and 41% are seen once. The ten largest account for approximately 12% of the sample.

Sequences were obtained from glioma tissue, nonneoplastic brain tissue, or PBMCs (not recorded which). This chain is built from TRBV11-1 and TRBJ2-3; TRBD2 could be the D gene, as 5 bases match. The sequence came from a human donor with low-grade glioma or glioblastoma, undergoing nonglioma brain surgery, or in good health (not recorded which). The DNA sequence is as follows: TGTGCCAGCAGCAGACACGCTACTAGAAGTAGCACAGATACGCAGTATTTT. It encodes CASSRHATRSSTDTQYF.